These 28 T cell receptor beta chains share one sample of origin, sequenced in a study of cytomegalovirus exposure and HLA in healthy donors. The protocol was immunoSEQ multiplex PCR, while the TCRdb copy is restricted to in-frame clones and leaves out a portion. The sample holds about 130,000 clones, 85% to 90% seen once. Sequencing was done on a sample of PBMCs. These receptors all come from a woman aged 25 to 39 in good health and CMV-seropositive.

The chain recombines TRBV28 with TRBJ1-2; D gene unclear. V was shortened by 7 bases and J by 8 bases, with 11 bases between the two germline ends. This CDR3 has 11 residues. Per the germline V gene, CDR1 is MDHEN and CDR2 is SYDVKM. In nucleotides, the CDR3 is TGTGCCAGCACCCAGTCCTTCGGCTACACCTTC. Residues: CASTQSFGYTF.

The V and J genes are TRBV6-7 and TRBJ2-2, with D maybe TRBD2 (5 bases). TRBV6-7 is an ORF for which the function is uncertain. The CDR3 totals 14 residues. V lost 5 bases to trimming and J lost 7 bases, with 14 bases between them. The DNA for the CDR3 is TGTGCCAGCAGTCCCGGAGGCGTCAACGGGGAGCTGTTTTTT. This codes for CASSPGGVNGELFF.

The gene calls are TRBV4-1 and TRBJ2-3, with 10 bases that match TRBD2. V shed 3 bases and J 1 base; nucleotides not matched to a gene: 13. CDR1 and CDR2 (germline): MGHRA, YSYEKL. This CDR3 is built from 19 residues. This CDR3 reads CASSHGLSGRASGTDTQYF. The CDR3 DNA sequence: TGCGCCAGCAGCCATGGTTTGAGCGGGAGGGCCTCAGGCACAGATACGCAGTATTTT.

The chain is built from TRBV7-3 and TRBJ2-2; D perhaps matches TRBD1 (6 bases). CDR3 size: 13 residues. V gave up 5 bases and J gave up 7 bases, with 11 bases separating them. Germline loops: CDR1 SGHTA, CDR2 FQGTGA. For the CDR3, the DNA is TGTGCCAGCAGCGCAACAGGGCACGGGGAGCTGTTTTTT. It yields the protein CASSATGHGELFF.

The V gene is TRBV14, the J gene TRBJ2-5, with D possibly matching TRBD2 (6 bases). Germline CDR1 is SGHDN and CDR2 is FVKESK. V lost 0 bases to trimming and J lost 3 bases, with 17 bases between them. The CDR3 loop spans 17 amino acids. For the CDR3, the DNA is TGTGCCAGCAGCCAAGAAGGGGCGGGGCTAGTCGAAGAGACCCAGTACTTC. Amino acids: CASSQEGAGLVEETQYF.

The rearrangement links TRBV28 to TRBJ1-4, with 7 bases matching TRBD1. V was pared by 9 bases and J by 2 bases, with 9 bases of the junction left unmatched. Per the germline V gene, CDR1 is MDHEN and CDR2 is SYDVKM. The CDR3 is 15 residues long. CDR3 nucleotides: TGTGCCAGTACTGAATACAGGGGCACTAATGAAAAACTGTTTTTT. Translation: CASTEYRGTNEKLFF.

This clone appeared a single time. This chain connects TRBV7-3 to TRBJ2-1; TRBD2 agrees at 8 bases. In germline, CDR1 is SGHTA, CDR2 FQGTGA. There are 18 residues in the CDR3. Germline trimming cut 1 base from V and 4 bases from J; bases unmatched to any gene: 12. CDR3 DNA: TGTGCCAGCAGCTTAAGGGCGGTGAGGGCGGGAGGTTACAATGAGCAGTTCTTC. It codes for CASSLRAVRAGGYNEQFF.

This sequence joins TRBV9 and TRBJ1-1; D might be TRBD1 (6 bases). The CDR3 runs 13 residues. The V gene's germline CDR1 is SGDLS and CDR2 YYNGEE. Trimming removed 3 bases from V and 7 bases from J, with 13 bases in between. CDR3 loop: CASSGSGEFEAFF. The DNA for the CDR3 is TGTGCCAGCAGCGGCTCAGGGGAATTTGAAGCTTTCTTT.

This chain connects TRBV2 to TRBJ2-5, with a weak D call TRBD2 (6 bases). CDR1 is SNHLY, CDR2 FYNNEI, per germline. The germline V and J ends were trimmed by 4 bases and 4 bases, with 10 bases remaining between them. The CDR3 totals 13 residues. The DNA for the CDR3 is TGTGCCAGCAGTGCTAGGGACTCAGAGACCCAGTACTTC. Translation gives CASSARDSETQYF.

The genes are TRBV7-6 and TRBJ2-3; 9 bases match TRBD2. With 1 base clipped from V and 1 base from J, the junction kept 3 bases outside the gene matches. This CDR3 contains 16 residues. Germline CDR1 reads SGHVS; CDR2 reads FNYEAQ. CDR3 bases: TGTGCCAGCAGCTTAGGGGCTAGCGGGGGCACAGATACGCAGTATTTT. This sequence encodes CASSLGASGGTDTQYF.

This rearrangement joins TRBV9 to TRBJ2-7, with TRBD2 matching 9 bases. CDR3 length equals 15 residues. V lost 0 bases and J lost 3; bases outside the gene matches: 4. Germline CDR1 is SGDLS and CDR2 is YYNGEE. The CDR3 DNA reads TGTGCCAGCAGCGTAGCACCGACTAGCGGCTACGAGCAGTACTTC. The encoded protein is CASSVAPTSGYEQYF.

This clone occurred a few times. CDR3 sequence (DNA): TGTGCCAGCAGTGACTCGATCCGGGATGAGCAGTTCTTC. Amino acid sequence: CASSDSIRDEQFF. The chain has TRBV6-4 and TRBJ2-1; D call uncertain. Germline lookup yields CDR1 MRHNA and CDR2 SNTAGT. V lost 0 bases and J lost 8, with 8 bases in between. This CDR3 comprises 13 residues.

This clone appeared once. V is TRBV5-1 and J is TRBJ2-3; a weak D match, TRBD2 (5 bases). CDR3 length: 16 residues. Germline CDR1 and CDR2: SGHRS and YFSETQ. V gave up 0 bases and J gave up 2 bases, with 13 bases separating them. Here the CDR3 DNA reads TGCGCCAGCAGCTTGGGGGCAGGTGGACTCACAGATACGCAGTATTTT. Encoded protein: CASSLGAGGLTDTQYF.

The CDR3 reads CASTSPATPGTDTQYF. Written as DNA, the CDR3 is TGTGCCAGCACCAGCCCCGCGACACCGGGCACAGATACGCAGTATTTT. The chain links TRBV28 to TRBJ2-3; D not certain. V dropped 7 bases and J dropped 1 base, with 18 bases sitting between them. Germline CDR1 reads MDHEN; CDR2 reads SYDVKM. CDR3 length equals 16 residues.

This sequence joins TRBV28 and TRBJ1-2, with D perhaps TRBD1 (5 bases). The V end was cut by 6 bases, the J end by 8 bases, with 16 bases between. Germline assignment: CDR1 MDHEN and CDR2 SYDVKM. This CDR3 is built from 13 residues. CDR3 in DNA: TGTGCCAGCAGGACCGACAGAGCGCGGGGCTACACCTTC. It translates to CASRTDRARGYTF.

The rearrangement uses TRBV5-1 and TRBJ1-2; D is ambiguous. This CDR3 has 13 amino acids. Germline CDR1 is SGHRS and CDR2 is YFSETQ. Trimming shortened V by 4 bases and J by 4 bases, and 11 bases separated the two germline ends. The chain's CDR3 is CASSDRRSYGYTF. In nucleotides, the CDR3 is TGCGCCAGCAGCGATAGACGGAGCTATGGCTACACCTTC.

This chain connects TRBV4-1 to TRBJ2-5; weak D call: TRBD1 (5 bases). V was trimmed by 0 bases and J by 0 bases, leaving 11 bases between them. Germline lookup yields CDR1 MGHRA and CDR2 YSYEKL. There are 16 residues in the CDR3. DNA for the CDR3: TGCGCCAGCAGCCAAGATAGGGGCCGCAACCAAGAGACCCAGTACTTC. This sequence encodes CASSQDRGRNQETQYF.

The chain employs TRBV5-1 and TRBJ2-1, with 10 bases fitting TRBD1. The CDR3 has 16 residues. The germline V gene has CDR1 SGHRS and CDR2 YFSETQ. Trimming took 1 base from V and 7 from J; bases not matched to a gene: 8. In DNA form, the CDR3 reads TGCGCCAGCAGCTTGACCACGGGACAGGGGATAAATGAGCAGTTCTTC. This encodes CASSLTTGQGINEQFF.

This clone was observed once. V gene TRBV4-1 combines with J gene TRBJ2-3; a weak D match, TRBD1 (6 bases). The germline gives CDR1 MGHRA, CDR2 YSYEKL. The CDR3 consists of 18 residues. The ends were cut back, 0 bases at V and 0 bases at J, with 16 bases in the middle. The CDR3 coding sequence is TGCGCCAGCAGCCAAGAGGGGGCGCGCGCGCCTAGCACAGATACGCAGTATTTT. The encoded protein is CASSQEGARAPSTDTQYF.

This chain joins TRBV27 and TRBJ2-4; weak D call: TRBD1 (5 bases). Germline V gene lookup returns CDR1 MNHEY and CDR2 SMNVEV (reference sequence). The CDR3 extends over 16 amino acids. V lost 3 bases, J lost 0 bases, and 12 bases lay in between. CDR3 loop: CASSFYRPLAKNIQYF. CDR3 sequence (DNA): TGTGCCAGCAGTTTCTACAGGCCTTTAGCCAAAAACATTCAGTACTTC.

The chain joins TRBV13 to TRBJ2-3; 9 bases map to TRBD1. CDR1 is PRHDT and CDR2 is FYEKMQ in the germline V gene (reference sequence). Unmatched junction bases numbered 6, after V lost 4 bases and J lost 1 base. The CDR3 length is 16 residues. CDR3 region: CASSSTGDRGTDTQYF. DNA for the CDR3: TGTGCCAGCAGCTCTACGGGGGACAGGGGCACAGATACGCAGTATTTT.

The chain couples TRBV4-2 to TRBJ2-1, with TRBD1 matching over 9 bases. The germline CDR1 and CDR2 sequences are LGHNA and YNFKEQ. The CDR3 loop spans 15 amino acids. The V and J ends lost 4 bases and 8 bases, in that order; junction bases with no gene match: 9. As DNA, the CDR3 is TGTGCCAGCAGCCGGACAGGGGTAACTTGGGATGAGCAGTTCTTC. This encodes CASSRTGVTWDEQFF.

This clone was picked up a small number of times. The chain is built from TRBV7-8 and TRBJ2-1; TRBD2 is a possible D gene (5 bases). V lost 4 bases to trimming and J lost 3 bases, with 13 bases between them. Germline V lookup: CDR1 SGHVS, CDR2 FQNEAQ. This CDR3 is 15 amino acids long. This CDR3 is CASSSPRGVYNEQFF. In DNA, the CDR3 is TGTGCCAGCAGCTCTCCCCGGGGAGTCTACAATGAGCAGTTCTTC.

The CDR3 region is CASSLAGAGRETQYF. The CDR3 nucleotides read TGCGCCAGCAGCTTGGCCGGAGCGGGACGCGAGACCCAGTACTTC. J is TRBJ2-5 and V is TRBV5-1; 7 positions match TRBD2. J lost 5 bases, V lost 0 bases, and 7 bases had no gene match. This CDR3 has 15 residues. Germline V CDR1 and CDR2: SGHRS, YFSETQ.

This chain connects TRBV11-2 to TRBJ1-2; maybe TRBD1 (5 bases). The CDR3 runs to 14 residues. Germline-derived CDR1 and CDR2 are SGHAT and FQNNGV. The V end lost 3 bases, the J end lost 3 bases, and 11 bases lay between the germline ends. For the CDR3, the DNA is TGTGCCAGCAGCTTCCTGCCGGGGGACTATGGCTACACCTTC. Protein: CASSFLPGDYGYTF.

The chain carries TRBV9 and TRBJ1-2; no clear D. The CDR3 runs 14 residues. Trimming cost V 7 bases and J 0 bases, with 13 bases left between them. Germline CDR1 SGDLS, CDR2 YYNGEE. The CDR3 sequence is CASGGRSSNYGYTF. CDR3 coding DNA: TGTGCCAGCGGAGGGAGATCCTCTAACTATGGCTACACCTTC.

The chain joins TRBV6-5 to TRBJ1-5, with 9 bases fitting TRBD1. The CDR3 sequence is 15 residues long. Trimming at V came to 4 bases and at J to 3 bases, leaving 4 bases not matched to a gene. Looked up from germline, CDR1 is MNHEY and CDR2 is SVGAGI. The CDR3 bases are TGTGCCAGCAGTTTGGGGACAGGGCTCAATCAGCCCCAGCATTTT. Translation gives CASSLGTGLNQPQHF.

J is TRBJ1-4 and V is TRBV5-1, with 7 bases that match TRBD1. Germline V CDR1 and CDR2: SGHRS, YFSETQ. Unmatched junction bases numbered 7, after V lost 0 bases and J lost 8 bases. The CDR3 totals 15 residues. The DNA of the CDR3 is TGCGCCAGCAGCTTGGGAATAGACAGGGACGAAAAACTGTTTTTT. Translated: CASSLGIDRDEKLFF.